A single sample is the source of the 30 T cell receptor beta chains below, sequenced in a study of cytomegalovirus exposure and HLA in healthy donors. The primer mix had 60 Vbeta and 13 Jbeta primers. Data came from immunoSEQ multiplex PCR; TCRdb stores just in-frame clones and leaves some out. The sample records about 190,000 clones, about 69% being singletons. The source material was PBMCs. These receptors came from a man aged 25-40 years in good health and CMV-seropositive.

In DNA form, the CDR3 reads TGTGCCAGCAGTTTCAGGCGGGATGGGAGTGAGCAGTTCTTC. Protein product: CASSFRRDGSEQFF. The chain couples TRBV27 to TRBJ2-1; TRBD2 might be the D (6 bases). V shed 3 bases and J shed 9 bases, with 15 bases lying between them. CDR1 and CDR2 from the germline V gene are MNHEY and SMNVEV (reference sequence). The CDR3 covers 14 residues.

This chain uses TRBV13 with TRBJ2-2, with 10 nucleotides matching TRBD1. The CDR3 runs to 16 residues. Germline loops: CDR1 PRHDT, CDR2 FYEKMQ (reference sequence). After removal of 5 bases from V and 0 bases from J, the junction contained 3 bases not matched to a gene. DNA of the CDR3: TGTGCCAGCAGCGACAGGGGGCCGACGAACACCGGGGAGCTGTTTTTT. Translation: CASSDRGPTNTGELFF. Complete variable domain (other parts from reference TRBV13 and TRBJ2-2): AAGVIQSPRHLIKEKRETATLKCYPIPRHDTVYWYQQGPGQDPQFLISFYEKMQSDKGSIPDRFSAQQFSDYHSELNMSSLELGDSALYFCASSDRGPTNTGELFFGEGSRLTVL.

The genes are TRBV5-6 and TRBJ1-2; maybe TRBD1 (6 bases). The germline V gene has CDR1 SGHDT and CDR2 YYEEEE. Trimming took off 4 bases at V and 7 bases at J, with 20 bases between the two ends. CDR3 length: 15 amino acids. CDR3 residues: CASSPIQGILSGYTF. The CDR3 bases are TGTGCCAGCAGCCCAATACAGGGAATCTTGTCTGGCTACACCTTC.

This CDR3 is CASSLEATSGYEQYF. The CDR3 region has the DNA TGTGCCAGCAGCTTAGAAGCGACTAGCGGCTACGAGCAGTACTTC. The chain is built from TRBV7-2 and TRBJ2-7, with 9 bases matching TRBD2. The CDR3 is 15 residues long. The V and J ends lost 1 base and 3 bases, in that order; junction bases with no gene match: 4. Germline V CDR1 and CDR2: SGHTA, FQGNSA.

This clone came up a few times. The chain is built from TRBV5-4 and TRBJ2-1; 10 bases are shared with TRBD2. Per the germline V gene, CDR1 is SGHNT and CDR2 is YYREEE (reference sequence). Losses at the gene ends were 1 base for V and 7 bases for J; bases not matched to a gene: 11. This CDR3 spans 17 amino acids. The CDR3, as DNA: TGTGCCAGCAGCTTGAAACTAGCGGGGTTCCCGGGGAATGAGCAGTTCTTC. It is translated as CASSLKLAGFPGNEQFF.

The chain links TRBV5-4 to TRBJ1-2, with TRBD1 as a possible D gene (6 bases). Trimming left V 0 bases short and J 8 bases short, with 11 bases between. CDR1 and CDR2 (germline): SGHNT, YYREEE (reference sequence). This CDR3 is 13 amino acids long. This CDR3 is CASSLAGGLGYTF. The CDR3 region has the DNA TGTGCCAGCAGCTTGGCCGGGGGGCTCGGCTACACCTTC.

The V call is TRBV30, the J call TRBJ2-7; 8 positions match TRBD1. After removal of 4 bases from V and 7 bases from J, the junction contained 12 bases not matched to a gene. Germline V CDR1 and CDR2: GTSNPN, SVGIG (reference sequence). The CDR3 totals 14 residues. The CDR3: CAWTPGGPLGEQYF. The CDR3 region has the DNA TGTGCCTGGACCCCAGGGGGCCCCTTGGGGGAGCAGTACTTC. The complete variable domain, with remaining parts taken from reference TRBV30 and TRBJ2-7, reads SQTIHQWPATLVQPVGSPLSLECTVEGTSNPNLYWYRQAAGRGLQLLFYSVGIGQISSEVPQNLSASRPQDRQFILSSKKLLLSDSGFYLCAWTPGGPLGEQYFGPGTRLTVT.

The chain links TRBV15 to TRBJ2-3; D possibly corresponds to TRBD1 (5 bases). V lost 3 bases and J 2 bases, leaving 12 bases between the germline ends. The CDR3 is 15 amino acids. The germline gives CDR1 LNHNV, CDR2 YYDKDF (reference sequence). The CDR3 sequence is CATSRSDRYTDTQYF. Written as DNA, the CDR3 is TGTGCCACCAGCAGGTCCGACAGATACACAGATACGCAGTATTTT.

The chain is built from TRBV11-1 and TRBJ1-3; D is unresolved. This CDR3 is 13 amino acids long. The V end lost 5 bases, the J end lost 2 bases, and 7 bases lay between the germline ends. Looked up from germline, CDR1 is SGHAT and CDR2 is FQDESV (reference sequence). CDR3 nucleotides: TGTGCCAGCAGCCGGGAGACTGGAAACACCATATATTTT. The encoded protein is CASSRETGNTIYF. Complete variable domain (other parts from reference TRBV11-1 and TRBJ1-3): EAEVAQSPRYKITEKSQAVAFWCDPISGHATLYWYRQILGQGPELLVQFQDESVVDDSQLPKDRFSAERLKGVDSTLKIQPAELGDSAMYLCASSRETGNTIYFGEGSWLTVV.

V and J are TRBV19 and TRBJ1-3, with TRBD1 as a possible D gene (5 bases). Trimming stripped 7 bases from V and 0 bases from J, with 10 bases between. CDR1 is LNHDA, CDR2 SQIVND, per germline (reference sequence). The CDR3 consists of 14 residues. This CDR3 is CASIPRASGNTIYF. The CDR3 bases are TGTGCCAGTATCCCCAGGGCCTCTGGAAACACCATATATTTT. The whole variable domain, filled in from reference TRBV19 and TRBJ1-3, reads DGGITQSPKYLFRKEGQNVTLSCEQNLNHDAMYWYRQDPGQGLRLIYYSQIVNDFQKGDIAEGYSVSREKKESFPLTVTSAQKNPTAFYLCASIPRASGNTIYFGEGSWLTVV.

This clone was observed a handful of times. This chain connects TRBV7-3 to TRBJ2-7; 14 bases match TRBD2. From germline, CDR1 is SGHTA and CDR2 FQGTGA. J gave up 7 bases and V 3 bases, and 5 bases lay outside the gene matches. The CDR3 runs 15 residues. CDR3 bases: TGTGCCAGCAGCTTGGGACTAGCGGGAGTGGGGGAGCAGTACTTC. This encodes CASSLGLAGVGEQYF.

This rearrangement joins TRBV7-9 to TRBJ2-5; 8 bases line up with TRBD1. Germline V gene sequence: CDR1 SEHNR, CDR2 FQNEAQ (reference sequence). CDR3 length: 14 amino acids. J gave up 1 base and V 5 bases, and 3 bases lay outside the gene matches. CDR3 sequence: CASSPDRGQETQYF. The DNA of the CDR3 is TGTGCCAGCAGCCCCGACAGGGGCCAAGAGACCCAGTACTTC.

The genes are TRBV28 and TRBJ2-5; possibly TRBD1 for D (6 bases). Germline V gives CDR1 MDHEN, CDR2 SYDVKM. The CDR3 spans 12 residues. The CDR3 loop is CAGGRRGETQYF. The CDR3 DNA follows: TGTGCTGGGGGCAGAAGAGGGGAGACCCAGTACTTC.

This clone was detected once. CDR3 region: CASSIRQGYTGELFF. The CDR3 DNA sequence: TGTGCCAGTAGTATAAGACAGGGCTACACCGGGGAGCTGTTTTTT. The chain couples TRBV19 to TRBJ2-2; 7 bases map to TRBD1. Trimming took 2 bases from V and 3 from J; bases not matched to a gene: 3. The CDR3 is 15 amino acids. Germline V gene data show CDR1 as LNHDA and CDR2 as SQIVND (reference sequence).

The V gene is TRBV6-5, the J gene TRBJ1-2, with a tentative D call TRBD1 (5 bases). CDR3 length: 15 amino acids. V was cut by 4 bases and J by 4 bases, with 16 bases left in between. The germline V gene has CDR1 MNHEY and CDR2 SVGAGI. This CDR3 is CASSSTDTKFYGYTF. CDR3 nucleotide sequence: TGTGCCAGCAGTTCCACGGACACAAAGTTCTATGGCTACACCTTC.

This clone was counted only a few times. The chain uses TRBV5-1 and TRBJ1-2; D is ambiguous. Germline V CDR1 and CDR2: SGHRS, YFSETQ. V dropped 2 bases and J dropped 9 bases, with 14 bases sitting between them. This CDR3 is built from 13 residues. The CDR3 DNA reads as TGCGCCAGCAGCTTCGGAGAGGAAATCAGCTACACCTTC. This translates into CASSFGEEISYTF.

This clone appeared a few times. V and J are TRBV7-9 and TRBJ2-7; 11 bases align to TRBD1. The germline V gene has CDR1 SEHNR and CDR2 FQNEAQ (reference sequence). V dropped 3 bases and J dropped 3; count of bases not matched to a gene: 16. This CDR3 has 19 residues. CDR3 amino acids: CASSFGPGQGALLVYEQYF. The CDR3 DNA reads as TGTGCCAGCAGCTTCGGCCCCGGACAGGGGGCCCTACTAGTCTACGAGCAGTACTTC.

This chain uses TRBV15 with TRBJ1-1; D might be TRBD1 (5 bases). Germline V gives CDR1 LNHNV, CDR2 YYDKDF (reference sequence). V lost 0 bases, J lost 7 bases, and 15 bases lay in between. The CDR3 runs 15 residues. CDR3 DNA sequence: TGTGCCACCAGCAGAGATAAGACAGCCCGAGGTGAAGCTTTCTTT. Translating it yields CATSRDKTARGEAFF.

V is TRBV7-9 and J is TRBJ2-2; 10 bases match TRBD1. Germline CDR1 SEHNR, CDR2 FQNEAQ (reference sequence). This CDR3 contains 15 residues. V shed 5 bases, J shed 4 bases, and the junction held 4 bases outside the gene matches. CDR3 in amino acids: CASSPGTGVTGELFF. Here the CDR3 DNA reads TGTGCCAGCAGCCCCGGGACAGGGGTCACCGGGGAGCTGTTTTTT.

The chain couples TRBV6-1 to TRBJ2-5; 14 bases line up with TRBD2. The CDR3 spans 16 residues. Germline assignment: CDR1 MNHNS and CDR2 SASEGT. After removal of 4 bases from V and 5 bases from J, the junction contained 6 bases not matched to a gene. Written as DNA, the CDR3 is TGTGCCAGCAGTGGGGGACTAGCGGGGGCGGGGGAGACCCAGTACTTC. Residues: CASSGGLAGAGETQYF.

This clone was recorded once. The rearrangement links TRBV5-1 to TRBJ2-3, with 7 bases matching TRBD2. CDR3 length: 16 amino acids. Per germline, CDR1 SGHRS and CDR2 YFSETQ. Germline trimming cut 2 bases from V and 4 bases from J; bases unmatched to any gene: 10. The DNA for the CDR3 is TGCGCCAGCAGCTTTCCCTCCGGGACTAAAGCAGATACGCAGTATTTT. It is translated as CASSFPSGTKADTQYF.

This sequence joins TRBV18 and TRBJ1-6; 7 positions agree with TRBD1. The length of the CDR3 is 14 residues. Germline CDR1 is KGHSH and CDR2 is LQKENI. V shed 3 bases, J shed 10 bases, and the junction held 6 bases outside the gene matches. The CDR3 loop reads CASSPGTARSPLHF. CDR3 sequence (DNA): TGTGCCAGCTCACCCGGGACAGCGAGATCACCCCTCCACTTT.

This clone turned up a few times. The V gene is TRBV5-8, the J gene TRBJ1-1, with D possibly TRBD1 on 5 matching bases. CDR1 and CDR2 from the germline V gene are SGHTS and YDEGEE. The CDR3 is made up of 15 amino acids. Trimming removed 7 bases from V and 0 bases from J, with 16 bases in between. The CDR3 DNA is TGTGCCAGCTTTGCTCCAGGGCTATTGAACACTGAAGCTTTCTTT. Translation gives CASFAPGLLNTEAFF. Based on the CDR3 plus reference TRBV5-8 and TRBJ1-1, the full variable domain is EAGVTQSPTHLIKTRGQQATLRCSPISGHTSVYWYQQALGLGLQFLLWYDEGEERNRGNFPPRFSGRQFPNYSSELNVNALELEDSALYLCASFAPGLLNTEAFFGQGTRLTVV.

The genes are TRBV7-2 and TRBJ2-7, with D possibly TRBD1 on 5 matching bases. The CDR3 runs to 14 residues. Looked up from germline, CDR1 is SGHTA and CDR2 is FQGNSA. Trimming took 5 bases from V and 3 from J, leaving 14 bases between them. This chain's CDR3 is CASSRPDTHYEQYF. CDR3 DNA: TGTGCCAGCAGCCGACCGGACACTCACTACGAGCAGTACTTC.

A single count supports this clone. This chain connects TRBV19 to TRBJ1-1; D is uncertain. This CDR3 is 17 amino acids long. Germline lookup yields CDR1 LNHDA and CDR2 SQIVND (reference sequence). V gave up 2 bases and J gave up 3 bases, with 19 bases separating them. The CDR3 sequence: CASSISGVLGRDTEAFF. CDR3 DNA sequence: TGTGCCAGTAGTATAAGCGGAGTGCTAGGGAGGGACACTGAAGCTTTCTTT. The full variable domain, in which reference TRBV19 and TRBJ1-1 provide the parts outside the CDR3, is DGGITQSPKYLFRKEGQNVTLSCEQNLNHDAMYWYRQDPGQGLRLIYYSQIVNDFQKGDIAEGYSVSREKKESFPLTVTSAQKNPTAFYLCASSISGVLGRDTEAFFGQGTRLTVV.

This rearrangement joins TRBV13 to TRBJ1-1; 8 bases are a match to TRBD1. Germline CDR1 reads PRHDT; CDR2 reads FYEKMQ (reference sequence). Germline trimming cut 4 bases from V and 6 bases from J; bases unmatched to any gene: 4. The CDR3 runs 13 residues. CDR3 sequence (DNA): TGTGCCAGCAGCTCCCGACAGGGGTCTGAAGCTTTCTTT. Amino acid sequence: CASSSRQGSEAFF.

CDR3 region: CASSSPRQGSGGYTF. The CDR3 DNA reads as TGCGCCAGCAGCTCACCCCGACAGGGAAGCGGTGGCTACACCTTC. The chain couples TRBV5-1 to TRBJ1-2; 7 bases fit TRBD1. CDR3 length: 15 residues. Germline-derived CDR1 and CDR2 are SGHRS and YFSETQ. V was pared by 3 bases and J by 7 bases, with 12 bases of the junction left unmatched.

This clone was detected only a few times. This chain uses TRBV5-1 with TRBJ1-3, with a possible D match to TRBD1 (5 bases). V shed 3 bases and J shed 2 bases, with 12 bases lying between them. Germline V lookup: CDR1 SGHRS, CDR2 YFSETQ. The CDR3 runs to 15 residues. The CDR3 DNA is TGCGCCAGCAGCTCCGGAGGGGTAACTGGAAACACCATATATTTT. It is translated as CASSSGGVTGNTIYF.

The chain employs TRBV29-1 and TRBJ2-1; TRBD1 matches at 10 bases. CDR1 is SQVTM, CDR2 ANQGSEA, per germline. Trimming cost V 2 bases and J 3 bases; bases outside gene matches: 10. The CDR3 runs to 17 residues. The CDR3 loop is CSVETVTRDRGYNEQFF. In nucleotides, the CDR3 is TGCAGCGTTGAAACCGTAACTCGGGACAGGGGCTACAATGAGCAGTTCTTC.

This chain links TRBV30 with TRBJ2-7; TRBD2 agrees at 8 bases. V shed 1 base and J 7 bases; nucleotides not matched to a gene: 6. The CDR3 has 13 amino acids. The germline CDR1 and CDR2 sequences are GTSNPN and SVGIG (reference sequence). CDR3 protein: CAWSGTSRIEQYF. As DNA, the CDR3 is TGTGCCTGGAGTGGGACTAGCCGGATAGAGCAGTACTTC.